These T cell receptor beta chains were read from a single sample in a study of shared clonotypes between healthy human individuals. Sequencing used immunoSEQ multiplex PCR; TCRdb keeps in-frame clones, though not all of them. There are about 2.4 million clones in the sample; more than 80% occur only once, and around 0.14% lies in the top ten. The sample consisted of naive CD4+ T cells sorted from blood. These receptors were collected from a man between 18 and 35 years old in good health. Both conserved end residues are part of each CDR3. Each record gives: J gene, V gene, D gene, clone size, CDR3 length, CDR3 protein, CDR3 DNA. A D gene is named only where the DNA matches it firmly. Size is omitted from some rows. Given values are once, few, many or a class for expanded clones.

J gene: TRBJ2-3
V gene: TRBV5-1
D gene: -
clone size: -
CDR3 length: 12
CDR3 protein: CASSLAPDTQYF
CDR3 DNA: TGCGCCAGCAGCTTGGCACCAGATACGCAGTATTTT

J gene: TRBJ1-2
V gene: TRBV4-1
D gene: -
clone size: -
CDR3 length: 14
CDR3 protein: CASSRASGLLGYTF
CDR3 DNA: TGCGCCAGCAGCCGAGCCAGTGGCCTTCTGGGCTACACCTTC

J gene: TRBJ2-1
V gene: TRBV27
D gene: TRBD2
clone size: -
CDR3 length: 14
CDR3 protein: CASGGLAAYNEQFF
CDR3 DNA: TGTGCCAGCGGGGGACTAGCGGCCTACAATGAGCAGTTCTTC

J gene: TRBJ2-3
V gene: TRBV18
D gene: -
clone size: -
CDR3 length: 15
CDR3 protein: CASSTTLVSTDTQYF
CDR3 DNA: TGTGCCAGCTCAACCACCCTCGTCAGCACAGATACGCAGTATTTT

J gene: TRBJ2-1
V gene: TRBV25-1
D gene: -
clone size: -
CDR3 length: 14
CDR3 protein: CASSEEGLSVEQFF
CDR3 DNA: TGTGCCAGCAGTGAGGAGGGACTTTCGGTTGAGCAGTTCTTC

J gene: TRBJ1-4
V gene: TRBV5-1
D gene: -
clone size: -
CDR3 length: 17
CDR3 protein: CASSLKGLVTTNEKLFF
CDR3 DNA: TGCGCCAGCAGCTTGAAAGGTTTGGTAACAACTAATGAAAAACTGTTTTTT

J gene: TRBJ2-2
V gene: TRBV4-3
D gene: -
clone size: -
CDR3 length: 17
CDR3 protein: CASSQDRGGGVTGELFF
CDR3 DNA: TGCGCCAGCAGCCAAGATCGGGGAGGGGGAGTTACCGGGGAGCTGTTTTTT

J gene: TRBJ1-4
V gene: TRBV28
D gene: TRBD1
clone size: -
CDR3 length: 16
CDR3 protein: CASSFPPPDRGEKLFF
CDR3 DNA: TGTGCCAGCTCCTTTCCTCCCCCGGACAGGGGGGAAAAACTGTTTTTT

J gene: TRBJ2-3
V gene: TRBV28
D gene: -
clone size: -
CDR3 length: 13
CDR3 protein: CATRGAGTDTQYF
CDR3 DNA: TGTGCCACACGCGGGGCGGGCACAGATACGCAGTATTTT

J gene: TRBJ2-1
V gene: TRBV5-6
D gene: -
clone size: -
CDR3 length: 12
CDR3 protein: CASSQGWAEQFF
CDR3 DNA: TGTGCCAGCAGCCAGGGGTGGGCTGAGCAGTTCTTC

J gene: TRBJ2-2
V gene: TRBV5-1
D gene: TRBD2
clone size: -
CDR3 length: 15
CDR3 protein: CASSRTSGGGGELFF
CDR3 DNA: TGCGCCAGCAGTCGGACTAGCGGAGGGGGCGGGGAGCTGTTTTTT

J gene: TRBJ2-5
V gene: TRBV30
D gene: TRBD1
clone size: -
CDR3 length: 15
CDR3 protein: CAWSRGQGARETQYF
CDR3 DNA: TGTGCCTGGAGTAGGGGACAGGGGGCACGGGAGACCCAGTACTTC

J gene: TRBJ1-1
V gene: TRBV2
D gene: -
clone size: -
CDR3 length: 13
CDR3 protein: CASSDREGTEAFF
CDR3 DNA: TGTGCCAGCAGTGACCGGGAAGGCACTGAAGCTTTCTTT

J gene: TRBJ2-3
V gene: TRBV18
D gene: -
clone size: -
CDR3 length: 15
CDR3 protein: CASSPVGSGADTQYF
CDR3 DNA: TGTGCCAGCTCACCCGTCGGTTCGGGGGCTGATACGCAGTATTTT

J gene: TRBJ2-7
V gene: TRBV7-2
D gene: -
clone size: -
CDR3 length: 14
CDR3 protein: CASSLNSLVYEQYF
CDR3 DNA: TGTGCCAGCAGCTTAAACAGTCTCGTCTACGAGCAGTACTTC

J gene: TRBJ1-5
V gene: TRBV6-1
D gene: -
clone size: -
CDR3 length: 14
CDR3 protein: CASSERQLNQPQHF
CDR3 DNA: TGTGCCAGCAGTGAGCGGCAGCTCAATCAGCCCCAGCATTTT

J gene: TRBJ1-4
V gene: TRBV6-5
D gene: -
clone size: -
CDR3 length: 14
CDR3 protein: CASSYSDGGEKLFF
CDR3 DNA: TGTGCCAGCAGTTACTCGGACGGCGGGGAAAAACTGTTTTTT

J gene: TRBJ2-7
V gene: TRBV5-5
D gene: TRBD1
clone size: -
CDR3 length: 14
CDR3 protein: CASSSRQGHYEQYF
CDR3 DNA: TGTGCCAGCAGCTCCCGACAGGGGCACTACGAGCAGTACTTC

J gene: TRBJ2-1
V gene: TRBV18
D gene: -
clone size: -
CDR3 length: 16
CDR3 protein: CASSPQGGISYNEQFF
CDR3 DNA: TGTGCCAGCTCACCCCAGGGCGGGATCTCCTACAATGAGCAGTTCTTC

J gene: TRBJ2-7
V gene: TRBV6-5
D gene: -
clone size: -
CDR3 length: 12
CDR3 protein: CASSSDRYEQYF
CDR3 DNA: TGTGCCAGCAGTTCCGACCGATACGAGCAGTACTTC

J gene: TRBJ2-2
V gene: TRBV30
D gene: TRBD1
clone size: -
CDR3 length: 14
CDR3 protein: CAWSTGLGTGELFF
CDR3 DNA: TGTGCCTGGTCGACAGGGTTAGGCACCGGGGAGCTGTTTTTT

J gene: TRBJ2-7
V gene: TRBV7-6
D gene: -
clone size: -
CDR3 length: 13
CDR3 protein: CASSLVTFGEQYF
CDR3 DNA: TGTGCCAGCAGCTTAGTGACCTTCGGCGAGCAGTACTTC

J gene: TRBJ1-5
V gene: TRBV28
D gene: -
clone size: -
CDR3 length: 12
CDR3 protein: CASSSAGRPQHF
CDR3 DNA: TGTGCCAGCAGCTCGGCGGGGCGGCCCCAGCATTTT

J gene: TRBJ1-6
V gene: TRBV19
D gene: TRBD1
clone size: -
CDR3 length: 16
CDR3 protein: CASSILYRGTNSPLHF
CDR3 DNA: TGTGCCAGTAGTATACTCTACAGGGGAACAAATTCACCCCTCCACTTT

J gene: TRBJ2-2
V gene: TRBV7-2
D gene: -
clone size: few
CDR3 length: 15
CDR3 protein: CASSFRGPNTGELFF
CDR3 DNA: TGTGCCAGCAGCTTCCGGGGGCCGAACACCGGGGAGCTGTTTTTT

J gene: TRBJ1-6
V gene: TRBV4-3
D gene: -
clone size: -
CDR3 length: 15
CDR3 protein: CASSQDHRGDSPLHF
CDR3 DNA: TGCGCCAGCAGCCAAGATCACAGAGGGGATTCACCCCTCCACTTT

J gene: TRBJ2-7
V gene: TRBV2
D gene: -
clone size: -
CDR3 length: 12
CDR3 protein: CASRPISYEQYF
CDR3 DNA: TGTGCCAGCAGGCCGATTAGCTACGAGCAGTACTTC

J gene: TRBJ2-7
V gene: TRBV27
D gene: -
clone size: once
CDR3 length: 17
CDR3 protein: CASSSALARGNLYEQYF
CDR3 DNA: TGTGCCAGCAGTTCAGCCCTGGCCCGAGGGAACCTTTACGAGCAGTACTTC

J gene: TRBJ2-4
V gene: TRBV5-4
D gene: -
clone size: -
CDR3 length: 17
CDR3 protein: CASSLGVGGIAKNIQYF
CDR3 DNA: TGTGCCAGCAGCTTGGGGGTCGGAGGTATAGCCAAAAACATTCAGTACTTC

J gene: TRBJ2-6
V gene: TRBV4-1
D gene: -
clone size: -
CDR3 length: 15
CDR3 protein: CASSPRGSGANVLTF
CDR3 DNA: TGCGCCAGCAGCCCCCGAGGGTCTGGGGCCAACGTCCTGACTTTC

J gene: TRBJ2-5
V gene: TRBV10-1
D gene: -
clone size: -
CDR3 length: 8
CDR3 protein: CPQETQYF
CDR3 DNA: TGCCCCCAAGAGACCCAGTACTTC

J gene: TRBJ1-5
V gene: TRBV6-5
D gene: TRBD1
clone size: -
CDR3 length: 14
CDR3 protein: CASSSGQVWEPQHF
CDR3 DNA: TGTGCCAGCAGCTCAGGACAGGTTTGGGAGCCCCAGCATTTT

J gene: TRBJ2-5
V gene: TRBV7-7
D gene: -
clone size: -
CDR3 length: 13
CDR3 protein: CASSPGLQETQYF
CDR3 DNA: TGTGCTAGCAGCCCCGGCCTCCAAGAGACCCAGTACTTC

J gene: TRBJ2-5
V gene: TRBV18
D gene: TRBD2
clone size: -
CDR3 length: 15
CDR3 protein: CASSPMAGAGETQYF
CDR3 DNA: TGTGCCAGCTCACCAATGGCGGGAGCCGGGGAGACCCAGTACTTC